This T cell receptor beta chain was observed in a study of shared clonotypes between healthy human individuals. Study at large: CD4 naive cells filled three plates per donor, CD4 memory three, CD8 naive two and CD8 memory one.

Generated by immunoSEQ multiplex PCR, the TCRdb table keeps only in-frame clones and is missing some. The sample lists about 2.1 million clones; roughly 91% were seen once. The naive CD8 subset, CD45RO-negative cells positively selected for CCR7, excluded terminally differentiated effector memory CD45RA+ cells. The donor population consisted of healthy HIV-negative adults with no recent acute infections or vaccinations. Within Nashville, Tennessee resided all donors, each a Caucasian adult. Trimming pared 5 bases from V and 5 bases from J, leaving 17 bases between. Per germline, CDR1 SGHTA and CDR2 FQGTGA. The CDR3 is 15 amino acids.

This chain links TRBV7-3 with TRBJ2-3; D might be TRBD1 or TRBD2, each matching 6 bases. Sequenced input: naive CD8+ T cells from PBMCs. The source is a man aged 18-30 years in good health. Some clones in this sample may be carry-over from other donors' samples. In DNA, the CDR3 is TGTGCCAGCAGCCGCTCCCCCGGAGGGGGAGATACGCAGTATTTT. Its protein is CASSRSPGGGDTQYF.